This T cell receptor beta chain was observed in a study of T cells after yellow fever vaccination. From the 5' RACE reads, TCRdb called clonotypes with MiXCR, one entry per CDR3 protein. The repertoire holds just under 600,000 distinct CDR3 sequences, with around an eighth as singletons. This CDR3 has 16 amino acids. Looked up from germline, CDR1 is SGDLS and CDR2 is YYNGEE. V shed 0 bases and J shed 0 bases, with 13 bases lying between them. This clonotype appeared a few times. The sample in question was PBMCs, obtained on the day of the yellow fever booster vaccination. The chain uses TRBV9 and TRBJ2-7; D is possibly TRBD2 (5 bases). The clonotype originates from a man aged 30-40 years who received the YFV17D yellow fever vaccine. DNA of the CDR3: TGTGCCAGCAGCGTAGGTGACTACCGACACTCCTACGAGCAGTACTTC. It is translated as CASSVGDYRHSYEQYF.